This TCR beta chain was documented in a study of blood T cell repertoires in COVID-19 (TCRdb year 2020). About the study as a whole: The collaborator samples originated in the United States, Italy and Spain and spanned the acute and convalescent phases of COVID-19. Sample metadata almost always included a de-identified subject ID, COVID-19 status, age in years and sex. Where available, HLA class I and class II types were obtained from metadata supplied by the sample provider rather than from assay-based typing. The dataset comprised deeply sampled blood TCRbeta repertoires from subjects exposed to, actively infected with, or recovered from COVID-19. Samples came from the ongoing ImmuneRACE study (first 160 participants) plus 1,254 subjects from 6 global collaborators. The material from the prospective study consisted of cDNA or gDNA derived from T cells, B-cell-depleted T cells, or PBMCs. The repertoires were released in a freely available public database intended as a resource for research on the immune response to SARS-CoV-2. On the study overall, not on this receptor specifically: How much clinical and demographic metadata was included differed by source and by participant, and the metadata was provided uncurated.

Regarding this clone: The clone's antigen remains unknown. Within one base of it there is no much larger clone, and no base qualities were kept.

TCRbeta CDR3 regions were amplified from genomic DNA by means of the immunoSEQ Assay, a bias-controlled multiplex PCR. The original methods were these. Within the assay, amplification of reference gene primers was used to estimate how many nucleated cells each sample contained. To quantify the absolute abundance of each unique TCRbeta CDR3 rearrangement, sequence reads were collapsed and filtered. Productive Simpson clonality was computed per sample as the square root of Simpson's diversity index over productive rearrangements. This immuneACCESS table, as held by TCRdb, lists in-frame sequences with V and J called but not all clones. Of the missing ones, under half trace to an unresolved V gene in checked studies; the others have no known cause. V and J calls and clone size follow that table, whereas D and trimming were derived from the DNA. In this sample the table shows approximately 150,000 clones, approximately 86% of which occur a single time. The leading ten clones occupy over 0.8% of the sample.

The junction shows trimming of 5 bases on V and 7 bases on J, and the gene matches do not reach 4 bases of it. Including cysteine and phenylalanine, the CDR3 has 14 amino acids. Only CDR3 DNA remains: 42 bases, in frame from the first base. The germline V gene (reference sequence) gives CDR1 as MNHEY and CDR2 as SMNVEV. Each collaborating institution followed its own protocols to collect whole blood in K2EDTA tubes. For TCRbeta analysis, collaborator samples were shipped as frozen whole blood, as isolated PBMCs, or as DNA extracted from either sample type. The chain is encoded by TRBV27 joined to TRBJ1-6; 8 central nucleotides agree with TRBD1. The sequenced sample consisted of peripheral blood. The TCR originated in a woman aged 50 to 65 with acute or convalescent COVID-19. The CDR3 protein sequence reads: CASSKTGGNSPLHF. The DNA sequence is TGTGCCAGCAGTAAAACAGGGGGGAATTCACCCCTCCACTTT.